This TCR beta chain was documented in a study of identical twins. Study-level results: The study found excess low generation probability among twin-shared out-of-frame alpha sequences.

CDR3 length: 13 amino acids. Germline loops: CDR1 SQVTM, CDR2 ANQGSEA. J lost 3 bases, V lost 6 bases, and 4 bases had no gene match. This clonotype was recorded at least ten times. What it recognizes is unknown. A template switching step contributed a universal primer site, while unique molecular identifiers were present in the cDNA. MiXCR, applied by TCRdb to the 5' RACE reads, yields one record per CDR3 protein. The sample records roughly 260,000 distinct CDR3 sequences, about 7.5% being singletons. The data also belong to a second study, concerning yellow fever vaccine responses in identical twins. According to that study: Among the twins, the vaccine T cell response reportedly seemed partly convergent and partly personalized.

The receptor was derived from a woman younger than 30 in good health. The gene calls are TRBV29-1 and TRBJ2-2; 7 nucleotides match TRBD2. The specimen was CD8+ T cells sorted from blood. CDR3 residues: CSVLAPDTGELFF. CDR3 in DNA: TGCAGCGTACTAGCGCCCGACACCGGGGAGCTGTTTTTT.